This entry lists 24 T cell receptor beta chains sequenced from one sample in a study of beta chain features in type 1 diabetes. The sequenced template was cDNA made from the entire isolated RNA. The method was immunoSEQ multiplex PCR; TCRdb's version includes in-frame clones alone and lacks a portion of them. The sample lists some 360,000 clones, over 8.5% occurring once. General study points: Moderate but significant shortening of TCRB CDR3s was recorded in all four CD4+ subsets from Type 1 diabetes patients.

Antigens for these TCRs are unknown. Sequencing input: central memory CD4+ T cells from blood. These receptors were collected from a man aged 30 to 45 with type 1 diabetes.

This clone has at least ten counts. Here the CDR3 reads CASSPEFLDEKLFF. The CDR3 nucleotides are TGTGCCAGCTCACCAGAGTTTTTGGATGAAAAACTGTTTTTT. This chain connects TRBV18 to TRBJ1-4, with unresolved D. The CDR3 loop spans 14 amino acids. CDR1 KGHSH and CDR2 LQKENI come from the germline V gene. Trimming stripped 2 bases from V and 6 bases from J, with 10 bases between. Full variable domain (remainder filled in from reference TRBV18 and TRBJ1-4): NAGVMQNPRHLVRRRGQEARLRCSPMKGHSHVYWYRQLPEEGLKFMVYLQKENIIDESGMPKERFSAEFPKEGPSILRIQQVVRGDSAAYFCASSPEFLDEKLFFGSGTQLSVL.

This clone was recorded a few times. The rearrangement joins TRBV6-1 to TRBJ2-1, with 7 bases lining up with TRBD1. The V and J ends lost 8 bases and 7 bases, in that order; junction bases with no gene match: 14. The CDR3 spans 15 residues. Germline values: CDR1 MNHNS, CDR2 SASEGT. The chain's CDR3 is CASRPQGSFINEQFF. The CDR3 region has the DNA TGTGCCAGCCGCCCACAGGGGTCTTTTATTAATGAGCAGTTCTTC.

The V call is TRBV7-6, the J call TRBJ2-5, with 7 bases fitting TRBD1. With 4 bases clipped from V and 5 bases from J, the junction kept 10 bases outside the gene matches. The CDR3 has 15 amino acids. Germline V gives CDR1 SGHVS, CDR2 FNYEAQ. The CDR3, as DNA: TGTGCCAGCAGCTCACTGACAGGGCTAGGGGAGACCCAGTACTTC. Residues: CASSSLTGLGETQYF.

In its sample, this clone was seen once. V usage is TRBV6-1 and J usage is TRBJ2-7; 7 nucleotides align to TRBD1. The germline V gene has CDR1 MNHNS and CDR2 SASEGT. With V trimmed by 6 bases and J by 5 bases, 13 bases remained unmatched. The CDR3 totals 15 residues. The CDR3 sequence is CASSPSSTGNNEQYF. Written as DNA, the CDR3 is TGTGCCAGCAGCCCAAGCTCGACAGGGAATAACGAGCAGTACTTC.

This clone has ten or more counts. The chain carries TRBV6-6 and TRBJ1-1, with D maybe TRBD1 (5 bases). Trimming left V 4 bases short and J 4 bases short, with 10 bases between. From germline, CDR1 is MNHNY and CDR2 SVGAGI (reference sequence). This CDR3 comprises 13 residues. The CDR3 here is CASSSEGSTEAFF. The DNA of the CDR3 is TGTGCCAGCAGTTCCGAGGGGAGCACTGAAGCTTTCTTT.

The chain employs TRBV10-3 and TRBJ1-2; TRBD1 agrees at 11 bases. Trimming at V came to 6 bases and at J to 8 bases, leaving 5 bases not matched to a gene. Germline V gene lookup returns CDR1 ENHRY and CDR2 SYGVKD. The CDR3 contains 13 residues. CDR3 in amino acids: CAISLGQGEGYTF. The CDR3, as DNA: TGTGCCATCAGCCTGGGACAGGGGGAAGGCTACACCTTC.

This clone showed up just a few times. The chain uses TRBV14 and TRBJ2-5; maybe TRBD2 (6 bases). V was clipped by 3 bases and J by 1 base, with 15 bases between them. Germline V gene sequence: CDR1 SGHDN, CDR2 FVKESK. The CDR3 covers 16 residues. The CDR3 DNA is TGTGCCAGCAGCCAGGGGGAAGCGGGCCTCCAAGAGACCCAGTACTTC. Its protein is CASSQGEAGLQETQYF.

This chain uses TRBV5-6 with TRBJ2-6; D uncertain. The germline V and J ends were trimmed by 1 base and 1 base, with 6 bases remaining between them. The CDR3 consists of 15 residues. Germline V gives CDR1 SGHDT, CDR2 YYEEEE. The CDR3 protein is CASSLFGSGANVLTF. CDR3 DNA sequence: TGTGCCAGCAGCTTGTTTGGATCTGGGGCCAACGTCCTGACTTTC.

This rearrangement joins TRBV7-8 to TRBJ2-7; D gene unclear. Per the germline V gene, CDR1 is SGHVS and CDR2 is FQNEAQ. Trimming removed 7 bases from V and 2 bases from J, with 18 bases in between. The CDR3 covers 15 residues. CDR3 DNA: TGTGCCAGCACCCCAAGCCCGGGTGAAGCCTACGAGCAGTACTTC. It encodes CASTPSPGEAYEQYF. Looking up the rest from reference TRBV7-8 and TRBJ2-7 gives the full variable domain: GAGVSQSPRYKVAKRGQDVALRCDPISGHVSLFWYQQALGQGPEFLTYFQNEAQLDKSGLPSDRFFAERPEGSVSTLKIQRTQQEDSAVYLCASTPSPGEAYEQYFGPGTRLTVT.

The chain couples TRBV18 to TRBJ2-5, with 12 bases lining up with TRBD1. CDR1 and CDR2 from the germline V gene are KGHSH and LQKENI. The CDR3 covers 21 residues. The V and J ends lost 6 bases and 0 bases, in that order; junction bases with no gene match: 20. The CDR3 loop is CASSLSSPGTGGDAYQETQYF. Here the CDR3 DNA reads TGTGCCAGCTCGCTTAGTTCGCCCGGGACAGGGGGCGATGCTTACCAAGAGACCCAGTACTTC.

The V call is TRBV7-2, the J call TRBJ2-4; D is possibly TRBD1 (5 bases). Between the trimmed V and J ends, which lost 1 base and 9 bases, there was a span of 13 bases. Germline V gives CDR1 SGHTA, CDR2 FQGNSA. This CDR3 has 14 residues. The CDR3: CASSLDRQYGIQYF. The CDR3 nucleotides are TGTGCCAGCAGCTTAGACCGACAGTATGGCATTCAGTACTTC.

This clone has more than one count but fewer than ten. This chain uses TRBV29-1 with TRBJ2-1; the match to TRBD2 covers 15 bases. The length of the CDR3 is 16 residues. After removal of 3 bases from V and 7 bases from J, the junction contained 7 bases not matched to a gene. From germline, CDR1 is SQVTM and CDR2 ANQGSEA. In DNA form, the CDR3 reads TGCAGCGTTGATGGACTAGCGGGAGGGCCGGGGAATGAGCAGTTCTTC. This codes for CSVDGLAGGPGNEQFF.

The chain is built from TRBV18 and TRBJ2-3, with 10 bases identical to TRBD2. The CDR3 covers 20 residues. In germline, CDR1 is KGHSH, CDR2 LQKENI. With V trimmed by 6 bases and J by 3 bases, 21 bases remained unmatched. The CDR3 reads CASSPRRDSGTSVETDTQYF. In DNA, the CDR3 is TGTGCCAGCTCGCCAAGAAGAGACTCCGGGACTAGCGTGGAGACAGATACGCAGTATTTT.

The gene calls are TRBV10-3 and TRBJ2-1; no definite D call. There are 18 residues in the CDR3. The germline V gene encodes CDR1 ENHRY and CDR2 SYGVKD. V lost 0 bases to trimming and J lost 5 bases, with 20 bases between them. CDR3 in DNA: TGTGCCATCAGTGAGTCGAAGGTTAGCTCGAGCAGAAACAATGAGCAGTTCTTC. The encoded protein is CAISESKVSSSRNNEQFF.

This clone showed up just a few times. This rearrangement joins TRBV7-2 to TRBJ1-5; TRBD1 is a possible D gene (6 bases). This CDR3 contains 16 residues. V lost 1 base to trimming and J lost 3 bases, with 13 bases between them. Germline V CDR1 and CDR2: SGHTA, FQGNSA. The CDR3 region is CASSLEGGQNNQPQHF. CDR3 DNA: TGTGCCAGCAGCTTAGAGGGTGGACAGAACAATCAGCCCCAGCATTTT.

The genes are TRBV2 and TRBJ2-5; tentatively, D is TRBD1 or TRBD2 (6 bases each). The CDR3 spans 14 residues. Trimming took 6 bases from V and 4 from J, leaving 15 bases between them. In germline, CDR1 is SNHLY, CDR2 FYNNEI. The CDR3 DNA reads as TGTGCCAGCAGCAGGGGCGGGAACGGAGAGACCCAGTACTTC. Amino acids: CASSRGGNGETQYF.

The CDR3, as DNA: TGTGCCAGACCAGATGATCGGAGCAGATGGACTAGCGGGACGCCCTACGAGCAGTACTTC. It encodes CARPDDRSRWTSGTPYEQYF. This sequence joins TRBV11-3 and TRBJ2-7, with 12 bases fitting TRBD2. The V and J ends lost 9 bases and 2 bases, in that order; junction bases with no gene match: 23. The CDR3 length is 20 residues. Germline values: CDR1 SGHNT, CDR2 YENEEA.

This clone was detected only a few times. CDR3 bases: TGTGCCAGCAGACAGTCCTCTACTAACTATGGCTACACCTTC. Protein sequence: CASRQSSTNYGYTF. The chain couples TRBV7-9 to TRBJ1-2; D is unresolved. CDR1 and CDR2 (germline): SEHNR, FQNEAQ (reference sequence). V dropped 6 bases and J dropped 0 bases, with 11 bases sitting between them. This CDR3 region has 14 residues.

The chain employs TRBV28 and TRBJ2-1, with 7 nucleotides matching TRBD1. The CDR3 spans 15 residues. V trimming: 5 bases; J trimming: 8 bases; junction bases outside the gene matches: 12. The V gene's germline CDR1 is MDHEN and CDR2 SYDVKM. For the CDR3, the DNA is TGTGCCAGCAGTCCCTACAGGGGAGCGGAGGATGAGCAGTTCTTC. Translating it yields CASSPYRGAEDEQFF.

V is TRBV7-6 and J is TRBJ2-1; weak D call: TRBD1 (6 bases). V gave up 1 base and J gave up 10 bases, with 14 bases separating them. This CDR3 is 14 amino acids long. Looked up from germline, CDR1 is SGHVS and CDR2 is FNYEAQ. The DNA for the CDR3 is TGTGCCAGCAGCTTAGAGGGGGAACGCGGAGAGCAGTTCTTC. Amino acid sequence: CASSLEGERGEQFF.

In nucleotides, the CDR3 is TGCGCCAGCAGCCAAAAGACAGGAGGCGAGCAGTACTTC. This encodes CASSQKTGGEQYF. The V call is TRBV5-1, the J call TRBJ2-7; D possibly corresponds to TRBD1 (6 bases). Trimming pared 4 bases from V and 6 bases from J, leaving 14 bases between. Germline loops: CDR1 SGHRS, CDR2 YFSETQ. The CDR3 is made up of 13 amino acids.

The chain recombines TRBV11-2 with TRBJ2-5; D gene ambiguous. Germline V gene sequence: CDR1 SGHAT, CDR2 FQNNGV. Trimming cost V 1 base and J 5 bases, with 11 bases left between them. This CDR3 comprises 14 residues. The CDR3 loop is CASSLGGYRETQYF. CDR3 in DNA: TGTGCCAGCAGCTTAGGAGGCTATAGGGAGACCCAGTACTTC.

The gene calls are TRBV9 and TRBJ2-3; TRBD1 aligns across 7 bases. With V trimmed by 5 bases and J by 6 bases, 9 bases remained unmatched. The CDR3 spans 14 residues. The germline V gene has CDR1 SGDLS and CDR2 YYNGEE. The CDR3 loop reads CASRPGQSSDTQYF. The DNA for the CDR3 is TGTGCCAGCAGACCGGGACAGTCCTCGGATACGCAGTATTTT.

The CDR3 region is CASIHGTPSNQPQHF. CDR3 nucleotide sequence: TGTGCCAGCATACACGGGACACCCAGCAATCAGCCCCAGCATTTT. This chain connects TRBV28 to TRBJ1-5; maybe TRBD1 (6 bases). From germline, CDR1 is MDHEN and CDR2 SYDVKM. The V gene lost 7 bases and the J gene lost 1 base, with 14 bases spanning the gap. The CDR3 extends over 15 amino acids.